The 7 T cell receptor beta chains in this list originate from one sample, sequenced in a study of monozygotic twins with inflammatory bowel disease. One entry per CDR3 protein, without DNA, is what TCRdb gives after re-calling the 5' RACE reads. Its listing shows 150,000 or so distinct CDR3 sequences. Material: blood. These receptors all come from a human donor with ulcerative colitis or Crohn's disease, or a healthy co-twin of an affected twin (not recorded which).

V usage is TRBV6-1 and J usage is TRBJ2-2; checking the TCRdb D call of TRBD2 is not possible without DNA. Germline values: CDR1 MNHNS, CDR2 SASEGT. The CDR3 totals 15 residues. CDR3 residues: CASSEDTPGPGELFF.

The chain carries TRBV27 and TRBJ1-5. Germline assignment: CDR1 MNHEY and CDR2 SMNVEV (reference sequence). The CDR3 is 12 amino acids. Here the CDR3 reads CASSGLNQPQHF.

V gene TRBV27 combines with J gene TRBJ2-7; TCRdb gives TRBD2 as the D gene, but with no DNA this cannot be confirmed. This CDR3 region has 14 residues. CDR1 is MNHEY, CDR2 SMNVEV, per germline (reference sequence). The CDR3 here is CASSSGGIAYEQYF.

The V and J genes are TRBV7-8 and TRBJ2-1. The CDR3 is made up of 13 amino acids. Germline V gives CDR1 SGHVS, CDR2 FQNEAQ. The CDR3 is CASSLRPYNEQFF. Full variable domain (remainder filled in from reference TRBV7-8 and TRBJ2-1): GAGVSQSPRYKVAKRGQDVALRCDPISGHVSLFWYQQALGQGPEFLTYFQNEAQLDKSGLPSDRFFAERPEGSVSTLKIQRTQQEDSAVYLCASSLRPYNEQFFGPGTRLTVL.

The V gene is TRBV7-2, the J gene TRBJ2-7; lacking DNA, the TRBD1 call made by TCRdb goes unchecked. The germline gives CDR1 SGHTA, CDR2 FQGNSA. This CDR3 region has 15 residues. CDR3 amino acids: CASSLFRDRANEQYF.

This chain links TRBV18 with TRBJ2-1. CDR1 is KGHSH, CDR2 LQKENI, per germline. This CDR3 contains 15 residues. Here the CDR3 reads CASSPDWEINNEQFF.

The chain combines TRBV20-1 with TRBJ1-1. This CDR3 is built from 14 residues. Germline V gene data show CDR1 as DFQATT and CDR2 as SNEGSKA (reference sequence). CDR3 sequence reads: CSAPGESLNTEAFF.